In this sample, the clone carrying this TCR beta chain turned up once. What it recognizes is unknown. The CDR3 loop spans 14 amino acids. CDR1 and CDR2 from the germline V gene are LGHNT and FRNRAP. The V and J ends lost 5 bases and 6 bases respectively, with 13 bases between them. The data originate from a study of T cell responses to AZD1222 COVID-19 vaccine. Study-wide points: Sampling that yielded the repertoires occurred only after the peak T cell response. Donors in the cohort were predominantly white British and more often female, and clonal diversity was possibly underestimated. Vaccination with two AZD1222 doses was followed by a rise in Spike-specific TCR breadth and depth.

This table comes from immunoSEQ multiplex PCR, and its TCRdb copy is limited to in-frame clones, with some not included. The sample contains roughly 99,000 clones, around nine tenths of which appear only once. Sample: peripheral blood, taken 28 days after the second AZD1222 dose. The chain links TRBV12-5 to TRBJ2-2; D uncertain. The receptor's source is an adult who received the AZD1222 COVID-19 vaccine. The CDR3 reads CASGPGLDSGELFF. CDR3 nucleotide sequence: TGTGCTAGTGGTCCCGGCTTGGATTCCGGGGAGCTGTTTTTT.